Listed below are T cell receptor beta chains from one sample, sequenced in a study of shared clonotypes between healthy human individuals. Clones were sequenced by immunoSEQ multiplex PCR, and TCRdb holds only the in-frame ones, with some missing. The sample holds about 2.4 million clones; 93% are singletons and the top ten take around 0.4%. Sequenced input: naive CD4+ T cells from PBMCs. Receptor source: a man between 18 and 35 years old in good health. Some clones in this sample may be carry-over from other donors' samples. CDR3s include the opening cysteine and the closing phenylalanine or tryptophan. The order of the fields is clone size, J gene, D gene, V gene, CDR3 DNA, CDR3 protein. D genes are given only for firm matches. Size is omitted from some rows. Given values are once, few, many or a class for expanded clones.

>once|TRBJ2-7|-|TRBV5-3
TGTGCCAGAAGCCCCCCCCTCTACGAGCAGTACTTC
CARSPPLYEQYF
>few|TRBJ1-5|-|TRBV19
TGTGCCAGTAGCCTGGGACACGAAAGGAATCAGCCCCAGCATTTT
CASSLGHERNQPQHF
>-|TRBJ2-7|TRBD2|TRBV9
TGTGCCAGCAGCTCCTTCGGGACTAGCACCGAGCAGTACTTC
CASSSFGTSTEQYF
>-|TRBJ1-1|-|TRBV7-2
TGTGCCAGCAGCTTAGATTGGACCCTGGGCGTGGTTGAAGCTTTCTTT
CASSLDWTLGVVEAFF
>-|TRBJ2-5|-|TRBV11-1
TGTGCCGGCACCCCAGTACGGGGGGAGACCCAGTACTTC
CAGTPVRGETQYF
>-|TRBJ2-1|-|TRBV19
TGTGCCACCCACAGATACAATGAGCAGTTCTTC
CATHRYNEQFF
>-|TRBJ2-7|-|TRBV5-1
TGCGCCAGCAGCCGGACTCAGGTCGACGAGCAGTACTTC
CASSRTQVDEQYF
>-|TRBJ1-3|-|TRBV11-2
TGTGCCAGCAGCTTAGGAGCGGAAAACACCATATATTTT
CASSLGAENTIYF
>-|TRBJ2-7|TRBD2|TRBV27
TGTGCCAGCAGGGCCGGGACTAGCGGGAGGGCCAAGTACTTC
CASRAGTSGRAKYF
>once|TRBJ2-7|-|TRBV11-2
TGTGCCAGCAGCCTCCCACACGGAGGGGGGCGCTCTGCTTCCTACGAGCAGTACTTC
CASSLPHGGGRSASYEQYF